This TCR beta chain stems from a study of blood T cell repertoires in COVID-19. Study background: The United States, Italy and Spain were the sources of the acute and convalescent COVID-19 samples. T cells, B-cell-depleted T cells, or PBMCs provided the cDNA or gDNA that served as material.

Original analysis: Reference gene primer amplification gave nucleated cell count estimates. The repertoire was sequenced with immunoSEQ multiplex PCR; TCRdb's copy has only in-frame clones and lacks some. That table gives V, J and clone size, and the DNA gave D and trimming. Among some 240,000 clones listed, roughly 83% were seen once. The CDR3 runs 16 residues. The V end was cut by 5 bases, the J end by 7 bases, with 18 bases between. Germline loops: CDR1 KGHSH, CDR2 LQKENI. The sample consisted of peripheral blood. J is TRBJ1-6 and V is TRBV18, with a weak D call TRBD1 (5 bases). This receptor was obtained from an elderly woman with acute or convalescent COVID-19. CDR3 sequence reads: CASSSGLTGANSPLHF. The CDR3 DNA reads TGTGCCAGCTCATCGGGTTTAACAGGAGCAAATTCACCCCTCCACTTT.